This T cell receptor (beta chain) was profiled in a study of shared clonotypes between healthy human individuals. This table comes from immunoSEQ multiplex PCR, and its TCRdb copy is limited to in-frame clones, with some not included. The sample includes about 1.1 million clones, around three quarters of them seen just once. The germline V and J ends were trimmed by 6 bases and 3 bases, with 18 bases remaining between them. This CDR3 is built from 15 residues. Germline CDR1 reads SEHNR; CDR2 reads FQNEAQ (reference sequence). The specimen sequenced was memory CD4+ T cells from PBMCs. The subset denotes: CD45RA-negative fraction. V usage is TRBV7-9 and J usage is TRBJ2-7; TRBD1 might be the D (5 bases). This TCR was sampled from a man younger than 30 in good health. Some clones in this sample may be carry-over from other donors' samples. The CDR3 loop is CASSGRGRVSYEQYF. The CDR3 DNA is TGTGCCAGCAGTGGAAGGGGCAGGGTTAGCTACGAGCAGTACTTC.